The T cell receptor beta chain described here comes from a study of T-cell reconstitution after alpha-beta-depleted transplantation in children. This clonotype was seen a few times. Its antigen remains unidentified. Per germline, CDR1 SGHNT and CDR2 YENEEA. The CDR3 runs 14 residues. J lost 8 bases, V lost 5 bases, and 8 bases had no gene match. Researchers prepared the TCRbeta library using unique molecular identifiers, the study reports. In TCRdb, the PCR reads were re-called with MiXCR into one record per CDR3 protein. This table holds some 200,000 distinct CDR3 sequences, about a tenth found once. Study results and caveats: T-cell numbers and diversity one year post-transplant derived largely from freshly generated T cells. At day 60, the high TCRbeta diversity found in some patients originated from recipient T cells and thymic progenitors that had survived. Alpha-beta T cells present about two months after transplant were reported to originate from several hundred expanded graft clones.

The sequence derives from a child under three years old with acute myeloid leukemia, due to receive a stem cell transplant. This chain uses TRBV11-3 with TRBJ1-2, with 10 bases identical to TRBD1. The specimen was PBMCs, collected before TCRalphabeta/CD19-depleted stem cell transplant. The CDR3 reads CASSKRQGAEGYTF. The CDR3 DNA reads as TGTGCCAGCAGCAAACGACAGGGGGCGGAAGGCTACACCTTC.